The next 30 T cell receptor beta chains were all read from a single sample in a study of vaccination and CD4 T cells after COVID-19. These receptors have no identified antigens. The Oncomine TCR Beta short-read assay generated sequence data from the DNA of cultured CD4+ T cells. TCRdb re-called the PCR reads with MiXCR, one entry per CDR3 protein. The data hold tens of thousands of distinct CDR3 sequences, with approximately 40% observed a single time. Stated treatment: approximately nine-day PBMC culture with coronavirus spike peptide pools or control peptides (ViraFEST assay). Here the sequenced sample was CD4+ T cells from blood, cultured in vitro, taken before SARS-CoV-2 vaccination. The receptor set was obtained from a human donor who had recovered from COVID-19.

The chain has TRBV7-3 and TRBJ2-3, with D unclear. The CDR3 loop spans 11 amino acids. CDR1 SGHTA and CDR2 FQGTGA come from the germline V gene. Deletions cut 2 bases from V and 5 bases from J, with 2 bases between. The CDR3 DNA sequence: TGTGCCAGCAGCTTACAAGATACGCAGTATTTT. It translates to CASSLQDTQYF.

This clonotype has just a few counts. The rearrangement links TRBV20-1 to TRBJ2-5, with D perhaps assigned TRBD1 or TRBD2 (6 bases each). Trimming pared 4 bases from V and 1 base from J, leaving 16 bases between. Germline values: CDR1 DFQATT, CDR2 SNEGSKA (reference sequence). The CDR3 totals 15 residues. The CDR3 protein is CSAKGGGALQETQYF. The CDR3 DNA reads as TGCAGTGCTAAGGGGGGCGGGGCCCTCCAAGAGACCCAGTACTTC.

The chain is built from TRBV18 and TRBJ1-6; D is ambiguous. The CDR3 has 15 residues. Germline V gives CDR1 KGHSH, CDR2 LQKENI. Deletions cut 1 base from V and 6 bases from J, with 10 bases between. CDR3 amino acids: CASSPLSSGNSPLHF. In DNA, the CDR3 is TGTGCCAGCTCACCACTTTCCAGCGGTAATTCACCCCTCCACTTT.

The chain recombines TRBV6-5 with TRBJ1-5; TRBD1 agrees at 7 bases. Germline CDR1 and CDR2: MNHEY and SVGAGI. The length of the CDR3 is 17 residues. V shed 0 bases, J shed 1 base, and the junction held 6 bases outside the gene matches. The CDR3, as DNA: TGTGCCAGCAGTTACTCCGACAGGGTTGGGAGCAATCAGCCCCAGCATTTT. Translating it yields CASSYSDRVGSNQPQHF.

This clonotype was recorded a few times. The rearrangement uses TRBV5-4 and TRBJ2-5; D call uncertain. The CDR3 loop spans 14 amino acids. The germline V gene has CDR1 SGHNT and CDR2 YYREEE (reference sequence). V gave up 1 base and J gave up 2 bases, with 9 bases separating them. This CDR3 reads CASSLKGTQETQYF. Written as DNA, the CDR3 is TGTGCCAGCAGCTTGAAGGGAACTCAAGAGACCCAGTACTTC. Full variable domain (remainder filled in from reference TRBV5-4 and TRBJ2-5): ETGVTQSPTHLIKTRGQQVTLRCSSQSGHNTVSWYQQALGQGPQFIFQYYREEENGRGNFPPRFSGLQFPNYSSELNVNALELDDSALYLCASSLKGTQETQYFGPGTRLLVL.

This clonotype was counted a few times. The chain carries TRBV11-2 and TRBJ2-6, with D perhaps matching TRBD1 (6 bases). The germline CDR1 and CDR2 sequences are SGHAT and FQNNGV. The CDR3 sequence is 14 residues long. V gave up 5 bases and J gave up 4 bases, with 9 bases separating them. The DNA for the CDR3 is TGTGCCAGCAGCCACAGGGCGGGGGCCAACGTCCTGACTTTC. It translates to CASSHRAGANVLTF.

This clonotype was detected only a few times. The chain uses TRBV2 and TRBJ2-5; D may be TRBD2 (5 bases). There are 12 residues in the CDR3. Trimming shortened V by 5 bases and J by 4 bases, and 8 bases separated the two germline ends. From germline, CDR1 is SNHLY and CDR2 FYNNEI. CDR3 protein: CASSRERETQYF. CDR3 in DNA: TGTGCCAGCAGTAGGGAGAGAGAGACCCAGTACTTC.

The V call is TRBV5-1, the J call TRBJ2-1, with TRBD2 identical over 8 bases. After removal of 5 bases from V and 5 bases from J, the junction contained 9 bases not matched to a gene. This CDR3 is built from 15 residues. Looked up from germline, CDR1 is SGHRS and CDR2 is YFSETQ. Here the CDR3 reads CASSGSGKYHNEQFF. The CDR3 DNA is TGCGCCAGCAGTGGTAGCGGGAAGTACCACAATGAGCAGTTCTTC. Using reference TRBV5-1 and TRBJ2-1 for the parts outside the CDR3, the full variable domain is KAGVTQTPRYLIKTRGQQVTLSCSPISGHRSVSWYQQTPGQGLQFLFEYFSETQRNKGNFPGRFSGRQFSNSRSEMNVSTLELGDSALYLCASSGSGKYHNEQFFGPGTRLTVL.

The CDR3: CASSPDKEIYGYTF. DNA of the CDR3: TGTGCCAGCAGCCCTGATAAGGAGATCTATGGCTACACCTTC. The V gene is TRBV6-4, the J gene TRBJ1-2; unclear D gene. CDR3 length: 14 amino acids. From germline, CDR1 is MRHNA and CDR2 SNTAGT. The V and J ends lost 6 bases and 4 bases respectively, with 15 bases between them.

This clonotype was detected only a few times. The genes are TRBV6-1 and TRBJ1-2, with no clear D. Germline V gene sequence: CDR1 MNHNS, CDR2 SASEGT. The length of the CDR3 is 13 residues. V was trimmed by 2 bases and J by 4 bases, leaving 8 bases between them. Here the CDR3 reads CASSESGSYGYTF. The CDR3 nucleotides read TGTGCCAGCAGTGAAAGTGGATCCTATGGCTACACCTTC.

The rearrangement links TRBV20-1 to TRBJ1-1; TRBD1 matches 11 bases. Trimming at V came to 5 bases and at J to 4 bases, leaving 6 bases not matched to a gene. Germline CDR1 reads DFQATT; CDR2 reads SNEGSKA (reference sequence). This CDR3 has 14 residues. DNA for the CDR3: TGCAGTGCTGGACAGGGGGCGGGGGGCACTGAAGCTTTCTTT. This codes for CSAGQGAGGTEAFF.

V is TRBV20-1 and J is TRBJ2-1, with 11 bases fitting TRBD2. CDR1 is DFQATT, CDR2 SNEGSKA, per germline (reference sequence). V was pared by 3 bases and J by 6 bases, with 7 bases of the junction left unmatched. The CDR3 has 15 amino acids. The CDR3 sequence: CSASVGTSGPNEQFF. CDR3 DNA sequence: TGCAGTGCTAGCGTTGGGACTAGCGGTCCCAATGAGCAGTTCTTC.

This clonotype was seen just once. The chain joins TRBV18 to TRBJ1-6; 9 bases map to TRBD1. Losses at the gene ends were 4 bases for V and 5 bases for J; bases not matched to a gene: 3. Germline lookup yields CDR1 KGHSH and CDR2 LQKENI. The CDR3 contains 15 residues. CDR3 loop: CASSRDRGDNSPLHF. The DNA for the CDR3 is TGTGCCAGCTCACGTGACAGGGGGGATAATTCACCCCTCCACTTT.

The chain recombines TRBV27 with TRBJ1-5, with 7 bases matching TRBD1. The CDR3 spans 17 residues. CDR1 MNHEY and CDR2 SMNVEV come from the germline V gene (reference sequence). With 4 bases clipped from V and 2 bases from J, the junction kept 11 bases outside the gene matches. CDR3 protein: CASSSSSGGRGNQPQHF. CDR3 in DNA: TGTGCCAGCAGTTCGTCGTCAGGGGGAAGGGGCAATCAGCCCCAGCATTTT.

The gene calls are TRBV19 and TRBJ1-1; TRBD1 matches at 12 bases. Per germline, CDR1 LNHDA and CDR2 SQIVND (reference sequence). The CDR3 runs to 16 residues. J was trimmed by 4 bases and V by 3 bases; bases with no gene match: 6. This CDR3 is CASSIGTGGASTEAFF. CDR3 coding DNA: TGTGCCAGTAGTATTGGGACAGGGGGCGCGAGCACTGAAGCTTTCTTT.

The rearrangement uses TRBV7-2 and TRBJ2-5, with D perhaps matching TRBD2 (6 bases). Trimming left V 5 bases short and J 2 bases short, with 12 bases between. Germline V gene sequence: CDR1 SGHTA, CDR2 FQGNSA. The length of the CDR3 is 14 residues. The CDR3 is CASSQGRGQETQYF. The CDR3 DNA reads TGTGCCAGCAGCCAGGGTCGGGGGCAAGAGACCCAGTACTTC.

Only a few counts were recorded for this clonotype. The CDR3 bases are TGTGCCAGCAGCTTAGCGGGAGGGCCGTACAATGAGCAGTTCTTC. Translating it yields CASSLAGGPYNEQFF. The V and J genes are TRBV7-2 and TRBJ2-1; 7 bases are a match to TRBD2. CDR1 and CDR2 (germline): SGHTA, FQGNSA. This CDR3 is built from 15 residues. V was clipped by 0 bases and J by 4 bases; unmatched bases: 3.

Concerning this clonotype: The junction does not match germline at one end; this may be a read error. The chain couples TRBV12-3 or TRBV12-4 to TRBJ2-5; possibly TRBD1 for D (6 bases). The CDR3 is 15 residues long. The CDR3 protein is CASSLRQAGQGTQYF. The CDR3 DNA reads as TGTGCCAGCAGTCTCCGACAGGCCGGCCAAGGGACCCAGTACTTC.

This clonotype was detected only a few times. This CDR3 reads CSAREARLAGYNEQFF. CDR3 sequence (DNA): TGCAGTGCTAGGGAGGCTCGGCTAGCGGGATACAATGAGCAGTTCTTC. The V call is TRBV20-1, the J call TRBJ2-1; TRBD2 matches at 9 bases. This CDR3 has 16 amino acids. V dropped 3 bases and J dropped 4; count of bases not matched to a gene: 10. Germline V CDR1 and CDR2: DFQATT, SNEGSKA (reference sequence).

This clonotype was found a few times. This rearrangement joins TRBV2 to TRBJ1-1; D call uncertain. Trimming took off 9 bases at V and 0 bases at J, with 14 bases between the two ends. The germline V gene has CDR1 SNHLY and CDR2 FYNNEI. This CDR3 is built from 14 residues. CDR3 coding DNA: TGTGCCAGTCTGTTGGGCCAGATGAACACTGAAGCTTTCTTT. It is translated as CASLLGQMNTEAFF.

The chain links TRBV7-2 to TRBJ2-3, with D hard to call. Trimming left V 5 bases short and J 2 bases short, with 11 bases between. The germline CDR1 and CDR2 sequences are SGHTA and FQGNSA. The CDR3 contains 14 residues. The CDR3 bases are TGTGCCAGCAGCACGTCGGCCCCCACAGATACGCAGTATTTT. Its protein product is CASSTSAPTDTQYF. The variable domain in full, with the rest retrieved from reference TRBV7-2 and TRBJ2-3, is GAGVSQSPSNKVTEKGKDVELRCDPISGHTALYWYRQSLGQGLEFLIYFQGNSAPDKSGLPSDRFSAERTGGSVSTLTIQRTQQEDSAVYLCASSTSAPTDTQYFGPGTRLTVL.

This CDR3 is CASCLGGGNEQYF. The CDR3 nucleotides read TGTGCCAGCTGCCTTGGGGGGGGCAACGAGCAGTACTTC. V gene TRBV12-3 or TRBV12-4 combines with J gene TRBJ2-7; possible D gene TRBD2, 7 bases. V was shortened by 8 bases and J by 5 bases, with 16 bases between the two germline ends. The CDR3 sequence is 13 residues long.

The V gene is TRBV6-1, the J gene TRBJ1-2; D remains unclear. V was shortened by 6 bases and J by 5 bases, with 7 bases between the two germline ends. The CDR3 covers 11 residues. Germline V gives CDR1 MNHNS, CDR2 SASEGT. CDR3 sequence (DNA): TGTGCCAGCAGGCCGGATTATGGCTACACCTTC. Translating it yields CASRPDYGYTF.

The chain carries TRBV20-1 and TRBJ2-1; 8 bases agree with TRBD2. V was clipped by 2 bases and J by 7 bases; unmatched bases: 7. CDR1 DFQATT and CDR2 SNEGSKA come from the germline V gene (reference sequence). This CDR3 is built from 14 residues. CDR3 region: CSARYPAGVNEQFF. CDR3 DNA sequence: TGCAGTGCTAGATACCCAGCGGGGGTGAATGAGCAGTTCTTC.

This chain connects TRBV27 to TRBJ1-1; tentatively, D is TRBD1 (6 bases). Germline CDR1 and CDR2: MNHEY and SMNVEV (reference sequence). The CDR3 is 13 amino acids. Deletions cut 2 bases from V and 4 bases from J, with 8 bases between. Here the CDR3 reads CASSLRGATEAFF. The CDR3 DNA sequence: TGTGCCAGCAGTTTACGGGGGGCCACTGAAGCTTTCTTT.

The table lists this clonotype with a few counts. Compared with germline, one end of the junction differs, possibly owing to a read error. The chain couples TRBV10-1 to TRBJ1-2; D ambiguous. From germline, CDR1 is WNHNN and CDR2 SYGVQD (reference sequence). The CDR3 totals 10 residues. The CDR3 loop is CASSPYDGNF. CDR3 bases: TGCGCCAGCAGCCCCTATGACGGAAACTTC.

There are a few counts of this clonotype. This chain links TRBV6-1 with TRBJ1-2, with D possibly matching TRBD1 (6 bases). This CDR3 has 13 amino acids. Germline assignment: CDR1 MNHNS and CDR2 SASEGT. The ends were cut back, 6 bases at V and 7 bases at J, with 15 bases in the middle. CDR3 nucleotides: TGTGCCAGCAGGCCGTCCACAGGGCCTGGCTACACCTTC. Its protein is CASRPSTGPGYTF.

By share, this clonotype counts as large. The rearrangement uses TRBV20-1 and TRBJ2-2, with TRBD1 as a possible D gene (5 bases). The germline V gene has CDR1 DFQATT and CDR2 SNEGSKA (reference sequence). The V end lost 3 bases, the J end lost 10 bases, and 15 bases lay between the germline ends. The CDR3 extends over 13 amino acids. Here the CDR3 reads CSARGPVPEELFF. The CDR3 nucleotides read TGCAGTGCTAGGGGGCCGGTACCCGAGGAGCTGTTTTTT.

This clonotype has a handful of counts. The rearrangement uses TRBV3-1 and TRBJ1-1, with unresolved D. The V end lost 3 bases, the J end lost 8 bases, and 10 bases lay between the germline ends. The CDR3 totals 12 residues. Germline assignment: CDR1 LGHDT and CDR2 YNNKEL (reference sequence). The DNA of the CDR3 is TGTGCCAGCAGCCAGAACCCGGGGGAAGCTTTCTTT. It yields the protein CASSQNPGEAFF.

The chain combines TRBV12-1 with TRBJ2-1; the table's D call TRBD2 went unverified against the DNA. TRBV12-1 is given as a pseudogene. The CDR3 has 20 residues. The CDR3 nucleotides are TGTGCCAGCAGCTTTGCGAATCCGGGACTAGCGGGACTCTCCTACAATGAGCAGTTCTTC. It yields the protein CASSFANPGLAGLSYNEQFF.